This T cell receptor (beta chain) originates from a study of blood T cells in healthy people across ages. Points on this clonotype: Its antigen is unknown.

Roughly 9.2 milliliters of peripheral blood were drawn from each donor into EDTA-treated tubes. Total RNA extraction produced at least 5 micrograms (per sample) for the study. Germline V lookup: CDR1 SNHLY, CDR2 FYNNEI. The CDR3 extends over 17 amino acids. V was trimmed by 7 bases and J by 3 bases, leaving 24 bases between them. A second PCR of about 7 to 12 cycles used a sample-barcoded 5' primer and a J-beta primer mix. Each CDR3 protein is one row after TCRdb ran MiXCR on the 5' RACE reads. The table includes 1.8 million or so distinct CDR3 sequences, around 40% detected once. Study results and caveats: Changes in expanded clonotypes were possibly confounded, as the CMV status of donors was unknown. PBMCs were not sorted, which prevented a conclusive comparison of naive versus antigen-experienced cells.

The origin of this receptor is a human donor in good health. The sequencing sample was made of blood. The V gene is TRBV2, the J gene TRBJ1-1; D is uncertain. The CDR3 DNA reads TGTGCCAGCAAAGGAAGAGGCGGCAGGCTATTAGACACTGAAGCTTTCTTT. Its translation: CASKGRGGRLLDTEAFF. Based on the CDR3 plus reference TRBV2 and TRBJ1-1, the full variable domain is EPEVTQTPSHQVTQMGQEVILRCVPISNHLYFYWYRQILGQKVEFLVSFYNNEISEKSEIFDDQFSVERPDGSNFTLKIRSTKLEDSAMYFCASKGRGGRLLDTEAFFGQGTRLTVV.